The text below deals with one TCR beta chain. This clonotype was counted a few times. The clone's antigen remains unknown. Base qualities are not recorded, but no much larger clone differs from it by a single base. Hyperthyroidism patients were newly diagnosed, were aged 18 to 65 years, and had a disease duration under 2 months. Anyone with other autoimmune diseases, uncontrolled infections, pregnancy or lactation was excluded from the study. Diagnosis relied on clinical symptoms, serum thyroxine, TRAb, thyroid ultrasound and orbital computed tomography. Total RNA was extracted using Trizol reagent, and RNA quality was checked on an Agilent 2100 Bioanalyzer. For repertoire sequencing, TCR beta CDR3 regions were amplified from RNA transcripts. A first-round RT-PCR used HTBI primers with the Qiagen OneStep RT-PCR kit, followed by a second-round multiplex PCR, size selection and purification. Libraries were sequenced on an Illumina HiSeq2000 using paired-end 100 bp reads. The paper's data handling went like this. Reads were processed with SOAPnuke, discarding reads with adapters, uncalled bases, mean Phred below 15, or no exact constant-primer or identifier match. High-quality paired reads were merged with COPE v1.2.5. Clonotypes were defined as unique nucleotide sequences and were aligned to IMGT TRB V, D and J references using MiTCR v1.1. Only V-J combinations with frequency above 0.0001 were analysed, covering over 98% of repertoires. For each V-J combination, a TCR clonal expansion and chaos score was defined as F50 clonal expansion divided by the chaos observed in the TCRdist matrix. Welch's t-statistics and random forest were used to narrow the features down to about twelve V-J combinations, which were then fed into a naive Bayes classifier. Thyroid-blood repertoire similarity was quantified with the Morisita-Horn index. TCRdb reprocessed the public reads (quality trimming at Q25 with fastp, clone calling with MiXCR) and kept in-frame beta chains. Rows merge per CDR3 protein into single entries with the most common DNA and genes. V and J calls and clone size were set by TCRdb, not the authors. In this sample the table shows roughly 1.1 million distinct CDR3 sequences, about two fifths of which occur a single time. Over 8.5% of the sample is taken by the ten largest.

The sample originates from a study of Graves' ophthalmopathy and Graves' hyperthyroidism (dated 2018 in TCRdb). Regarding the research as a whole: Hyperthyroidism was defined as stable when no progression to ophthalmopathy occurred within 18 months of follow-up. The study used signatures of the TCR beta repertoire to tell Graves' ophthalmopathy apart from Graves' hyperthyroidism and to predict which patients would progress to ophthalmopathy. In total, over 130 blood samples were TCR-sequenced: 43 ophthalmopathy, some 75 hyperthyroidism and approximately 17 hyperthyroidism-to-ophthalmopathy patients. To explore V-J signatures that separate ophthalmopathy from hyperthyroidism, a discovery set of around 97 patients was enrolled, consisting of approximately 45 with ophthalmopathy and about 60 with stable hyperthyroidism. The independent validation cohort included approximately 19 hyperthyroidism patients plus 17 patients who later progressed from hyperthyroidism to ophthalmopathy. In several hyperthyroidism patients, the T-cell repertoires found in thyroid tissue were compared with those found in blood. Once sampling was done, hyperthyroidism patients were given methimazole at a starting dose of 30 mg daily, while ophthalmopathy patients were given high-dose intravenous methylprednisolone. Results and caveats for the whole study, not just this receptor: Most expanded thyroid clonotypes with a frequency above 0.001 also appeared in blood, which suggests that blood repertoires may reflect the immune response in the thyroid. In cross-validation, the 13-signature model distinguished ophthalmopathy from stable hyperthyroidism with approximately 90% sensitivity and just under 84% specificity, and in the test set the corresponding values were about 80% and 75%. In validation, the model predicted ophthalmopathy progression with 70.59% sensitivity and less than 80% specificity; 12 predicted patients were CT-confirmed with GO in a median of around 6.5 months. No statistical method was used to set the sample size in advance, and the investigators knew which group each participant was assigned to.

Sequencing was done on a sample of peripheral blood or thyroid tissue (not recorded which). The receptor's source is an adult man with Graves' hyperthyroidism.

The encoded CDR3 is CASSLSPGGSSEQYF. The DNA sequence reads TGTGCCAGCAGCTTGTCTCCCGGGGGTAGCTCCGAGCAGTACTTC. The chain joins TRBV5-4 to TRBJ2-7; TRBD2 is a weak D gene call, 6 bases matching. The germline V gene encodes CDR1 SGHNT and CDR2 YYREEE (reference sequence). Inclusive of the bounding cysteine and phenylalanine, the CDR3 is 15 residues long. CDR3 DNA is the only sequence kept; it has 45 bases, read in frame from the first base. V loses 1 base, J loses 6 bases, and the germline ends lie 17 bases apart. The variable domain in full, with residues beyond the CDR3 obtained from the reference TRBV5-4 and TRBJ2-7 genes, is ETGVTQSPTHLIKTRGQQVTLRCSSQSGHNTVSWYQQALGQGPQFIFQYYREEENGRGNFPPRFSGLQFPNYSSELNVNALELDDSALYLCASSLSPGGSSEQYFGPGTRLTVT.